This entry features one T cell receptor (beta chain) sequence. This CDR3 spans 16 amino acids. V gave up 2 bases and J gave up 10 bases, with 18 bases separating them. The germline V gene encodes CDR1 SEHNR and CDR2 FQNEAQ (reference sequence). Authors' methods: Using reference gene primer amplification, nucleated cell counts were estimated. TCRdb's table, derived via immunoSEQ multiplex PCR, lists solely in-frame clones and lacks some. The DNA was the basis for D and trimming; V, J and clone size are from that table. This table has hundreds of thousands of clones, roughly 85% appearing once. The data were taken from a study of blood T cell repertoires in COVID-19. On the study more broadly: Acute and convalescent COVID-19 samples came from the United States, Italy and Spain. Nucleic acid was either cDNA or gDNA, and it came from T cells, B-cell-depleted T cells, or PBMCs.

The sequence was obtained from a woman aged 30 to 39 with active or convalescent COVID-19. The sample comprised peripheral blood. This chain links TRBV7-9 with TRBJ1-6; TRBD1 is a possible D gene (6 bases). CDR3 DNA sequence: TGTGCCAGCAGCTTAATAAGGTGGGGGCTTCAGTCACCCCTCCACTTT. Encoded protein: CASSLIRWGLQSPLHF.